The 24 T cell receptor beta chains below were found in one sample sequenced in a study of T cell responses to AZD1222 COVID-19 vaccine. Using immunoSEQ multiplex PCR, the repertoire was profiled, and TCRdb retains in-frame clones only, with some absent. The profile shows some 120,000 clones, approximately 92% of them singletons. The sequencing here drew on peripheral blood, taken 28 days after the second dose of the MenACWY control vaccine. The receptor source for this set is an adult who received the MenACWY meningococcal vaccine as a control.

CDR3: CASSYGRSQETQYF. The CDR3 DNA reads as TGTGCCAGCAGTTATGGCAGATCTCAAGAGACCCAGTACTTC. J is TRBJ2-5 and V is TRBV6-2 or TRBV6-3; D remains ambiguous. There are 14 residues in the CDR3. The V end was cut by 3 bases, the J end by 2 bases, with 10 bases between. Germline V gene lookup returns CDR1 MNHEY and CDR2 SVGEGT.

The rearrangement joins TRBV11-3 to TRBJ2-1, with D hard to call. The CDR3 runs 15 residues. The V gene lost 5 bases and the J gene lost 5 bases, with 16 bases spanning the gap. Looked up from germline, CDR1 is SGHNT and CDR2 is YENEEA. CDR3 DNA sequence: TGTGCCAGCAGCCCTGCAGCGACTCGAAACAATGAGCAGTTCTTC. Its translation is CASSPAATRNNEQFF.

The count of this clone is one. The chain has TRBV28 and TRBJ1-3, with 10 bases lining up with TRBD1. This CDR3 is 15 amino acids long. The V gene end was trimmed by 9 bases and the J gene end by 3 bases; junction bases not matched to a gene: 8. Germline V gene data show CDR1 as MDHEN and CDR2 as SYDVKM. CDR3 sequence: CASNNDRGLGNTIYF. CDR3 bases: TGTGCCAGTAACAATGACAGGGGGCTTGGAAACACCATATATTTT.

This chain links TRBV14 with TRBJ2-3, with D perhaps matching TRBD2 (5 bases). Germline CDR1 reads SGHDN; CDR2 reads FVKESK. The CDR3 is made up of 17 amino acids. Trimming took 0 bases from V and 0 from J, leaving 13 bases between them. The CDR3 region is CASSQDWSGSSTDTQYF. In nucleotides, the CDR3 is TGTGCCAGCAGCCAAGATTGGAGCGGATCTAGCACAGATACGCAGTATTTT. Using reference TRBV14 and TRBJ2-3 for the parts outside the CDR3, the full variable domain is EAGVTQFPSHSVIEKGQTVTLRCDPISGHDNLYWYRRVMGKEIKFLLHFVKESKQDESGMPNNRFLAERTGGTYSTLKVQPAELEDSGVYFCASSQDWSGSSTDTQYFGPGTRLTVL.

The V call is TRBV2, the J call TRBJ1-5; 10 nucleotides agree with TRBD1. After removal of 8 bases from V and 2 bases from J, the junction contained 6 bases not matched to a gene. The CDR3 runs 15 residues. Per germline, CDR1 SNHLY and CDR2 FYNNEI. Written as DNA, the CDR3 is TGTGCCAGCTTCCGGGACAGGGGAGGCAATCAGCCCCAGCATTTT. Amino acids: CASFRDRGGNQPQHF.

J is TRBJ1-3 and V is TRBV15; the match to TRBD1 covers 11 bases. This CDR3 has 14 amino acids. The germline CDR1 and CDR2 sequences are LNHNV and YYDKDF (reference sequence). After removal of 4 bases from V and 8 bases from J, the junction contained 4 bases not matched to a gene. CDR3 sequence: CATSTGQGADTIYF. For the CDR3, the DNA is TGTGCCACCAGCACCGGACAGGGGGCGGACACCATATATTTT.

This clone was recorded once. The J gene is TRBJ2-7, the V gene TRBV12-3 or TRBV12-4; D possibly corresponds to TRBD2 (6 bases). The CDR3 totals 12 residues. V was trimmed by 5 bases and J by 6 bases, leaving 11 bases between them. Written as DNA, the CDR3 is TGTGCCAGCAGTCCTGGGACTTCCGAGCAGTACGTC. Protein: CASSPGTSEQYV.

The rearrangement joins TRBV25-1 to TRBJ1-2; the D is unclear. Germline V gene sequence: CDR1 MGHDK, CDR2 SYGVNS. V was cut by 6 bases and J by 7 bases, with 15 bases left in between. This CDR3 comprises 13 residues. The CDR3 sequence: CASRNTLWAGYTF. CDR3 sequence (DNA): TGTGCCAGCAGGAATACACTTTGGGCTGGCTACACCTTC.

This rearrangement joins TRBV19 to TRBJ2-2, with D perhaps being TRBD1 or TRBD2 (5 bases each). The CDR3 loop spans 14 amino acids. The V end lost 4 bases, the J end lost 6 bases, and 12 bases lay between the germline ends. Germline lookup yields CDR1 LNHDA and CDR2 SQIVND (reference sequence). CDR3 amino acids: CASSTGTGSGELFF. CDR3 DNA: TGTGCCAGTAGTACAGGGACCGGGTCCGGGGAGCTGTTTTTT.

This chain uses TRBV5-1 with TRBJ2-5; 12 positions match TRBD2. V lost 5 bases, J lost 5 bases, and 4 bases stayed unmatched. The germline CDR1 and CDR2 sequences are SGHRS and YFSETQ. CDR3 length equals 14 residues. CDR3 sequence (DNA): TGCGCCAGCAGGAAGACTAGCGGGAGTGAGACCCAGTACTTC. Translated: CASRKTSGSETQYF. Filled out from reference TRBV5-1 and TRBJ2-5, the complete variable domain reads KAGVTQTPRYLIKTRGQQVTLSCSPISGHRSVSWYQQTPGQGLQFLFEYFSETQRNKGNFPGRFSGRQFSNSRSEMNVSTLELGDSALYLCASRKTSGSETQYFGPGTRLLVL.

This chain links TRBV28 with TRBJ2-5; D gene uncertain. Deletions cut 5 bases from V and 1 base from J, with 11 bases between. Germline V gives CDR1 MDHEN, CDR2 SYDVKM. The CDR3 is 14 amino acids. CDR3 nucleotide sequence: TGTGCCAGCAGTATGGTTCTTGTCCAAGAGACCCAGTACTTC. As protein: CASSMVLVQETQYF.

The chain joins TRBV12-2 to TRBJ1-5; the table's TRBD1 call for D was not verified on the DNA. TRBV12-2 is tagged as a pseudogene. This CDR3 region has 15 residues. CDR3 nucleotide sequence: TGTGCAAGTCGCTCAGGGACACCTAGCAATCAGCCCCAGCATTTT. This codes for CASRSGTPSNQPQHF.

The V call is TRBV11-2, the J call TRBJ2-7, with D uncertain. The CDR3 sequence is 13 residues long. Germline V lookup: CDR1 SGHAT, CDR2 FQNNGV. V lost 3 bases, J lost 7 bases, and 13 bases lay in between. For the CDR3, the DNA is TGTGCCAGCAGCTTGAGTATAGGGAAAGAGCAGTACGTC. This encodes CASSLSIGKEQYV.

V usage is TRBV2 and J usage is TRBJ2-2, with D possibly called TRBD1 or TRBD2 (5 bases each). Per the germline V gene, CDR1 is SNHLY and CDR2 is FYNNEI. V was pared by 8 bases and J by 4 bases, with 17 bases between. The CDR3 runs to 15 residues. The CDR3 loop reads CASQTRGLFTGELFF. CDR3 nucleotide sequence: TGTGCCAGCCAGACACGGGGCCTATTCACCGGGGAGCTGTTTTTT.

This clone is a singleton in its sample. V gene TRBV2 combines with J gene TRBJ1-1, with 9 bases lining up with TRBD1. CDR3 length equals 13 residues. In germline, CDR1 is SNHLY, CDR2 FYNNEI. V gave up 8 bases and J gave up 1 base; unmatched junction bases: 2. This CDR3 is CASWGQGNTEAFF. CDR3 in DNA: TGTGCCAGCTGGGGACAGGGGAACACTGAAGCTTTCTTT.

The chain is built from TRBV19 and TRBJ2-4; D ambiguous. The CDR3 totals 17 residues. Trimming shortened V by 0 bases and J by 0 bases, and 12 bases separated the two germline ends. The germline V gene has CDR1 LNHDA and CDR2 SQIVND (reference sequence). The CDR3 loop reads CASSIDWQPLAKNIQYF. The CDR3 DNA reads as TGTGCCAGTAGTATAGATTGGCAGCCACTAGCCAAAAACATTCAGTACTTC. Looking up the rest from reference TRBV19 and TRBJ2-4 gives the full variable domain: DGGITQSPKYLFRKEGQNVTLSCEQNLNHDAMYWYRQDPGQGLRLIYYSQIVNDFQKGDIAEGYSVSREKKESFPLTVTSAQKNPTAFYLCASSIDWQPLAKNIQYFGAGTRLSVL.

The chain uses TRBV14 and TRBJ2-3; 7 bases are a match to TRBD2. Germline V CDR1 and CDR2: SGHDN, FVKESK. V shed 2 bases and J 7 bases; nucleotides not matched to a gene: 15. The CDR3 length is 17 residues. CDR3 sequence: CASSQPAIAGRSNTQYF. In DNA form, the CDR3 reads TGTGCCAGCAGCCAACCCGCAATAGCGGGCCGAAGTAATACGCAGTATTTT.

The gene calls are TRBV21-1 and TRBJ2-3. TRBV21-1 is a listed pseudogene. CDR3 length equals 16 residues. CDR3 loop: CASNPDHGRVTDTQYF. In nucleotides, the CDR3 is TGTGCCAGCAACCCCGATCACGGACGAGTCACAGATACGCAGTATTTT.

This chain uses TRBV5-1 with TRBJ2-5; the match to TRBD1 covers 8 bases. The CDR3 is 16 residues long. Germline V gene lookup returns CDR1 SGHRS and CDR2 YFSETQ. V lost 0 bases, J lost 3 bases, and 7 bases stayed unmatched. In DNA form, the CDR3 reads TGCGCCAGCAGCTTGGCCGGGACAGGATACGAAGAGACCCAGTACTTC. It codes for CASSLAGTGYEETQYF.

V and J are TRBV5-6 and TRBJ2-1; 9 nucleotides match TRBD2. CDR1 SGHDT and CDR2 YYEEEE come from the germline V gene. CDR3 length equals 16 residues. The V and J ends lost 1 base and 9 bases, in that order; junction bases with no gene match: 11. The CDR3 loop reads CASSLFASGVGGEQFF. The CDR3 bases are TGTGCCAGCAGCTTGTTTGCTAGCGGGGTTGGTGGTGAGCAGTTCTTC. Filled out from reference TRBV5-6 and TRBJ2-1, the complete variable domain reads DAGVTQSPTHLIKTRGQQVTLRCSPKSGHDTVSWYQQALGQGPQFIFQYYEEEERQRGNFPDRFSGHQFPNYSSELNVNALLLGDSALYLCASSLFASGVGGEQFFGPGTRLTVL.

The genes are TRBV7-2 and TRBJ2-3; D gene uncertain. Germline V gene lookup returns CDR1 SGHTA and CDR2 FQGNSA. V lost 4 bases and J 0 bases, leaving 5 bases between the germline ends. This CDR3 contains 13 residues. As DNA, the CDR3 is TGTGCCAGCAGCTCCCCTAGCACAGATACGCAGTATTTT. It specifies CASSSPSTDTQYF.

The table lists this clone with a count of one. This rearrangement joins TRBV5-1 to TRBJ2-7; 9 bases map to TRBD2. Germline CDR1 is SGHRS and CDR2 is YFSETQ. The CDR3 sequence is 13 residues long. V gave up 4 bases and J gave up 4 bases; unmatched junction bases: 3. The CDR3 region is CASSLTSGYEQYF. The CDR3 DNA sequence: TGCGCCAGCAGCCTGACTAGCGGTTACGAGCAGTACTTC.

This sequence joins TRBV5-6 and TRBJ1-5; the match to TRBD1 covers 7 bases. In germline, CDR1 is SGHDT, CDR2 YYEEEE. J lost 6 bases, V lost 5 bases, and 14 bases had no gene match. The CDR3 is made up of 16 amino acids. CDR3 bases: TGTGCCAGCAGAGGACAGGCTCCCCTTTTCGGTCAGCCCCAGCATTTT. Amino acids: CASRGQAPLFGQPQHF.

The V call is TRBV28, the J call TRBJ1-2; 8 bases map to TRBD1. This CDR3 region has 13 residues. With V trimmed by 6 bases and J by 3 bases, 3 bases remained unmatched. Looked up from germline, CDR1 is MDHEN and CDR2 is SYDVKM. The CDR3 loop reads CASRPTGDYGYTF. The CDR3 DNA reads TGTGCCAGCAGACCGACAGGGGACTATGGCTACACCTTC.